The next 17 T cell receptor beta chains were all read from a single sample in a study of cytomegalovirus exposure and HLA in healthy donors. 13 Jbeta primers and 60 Vbeta primers were used for the PCR. Sequencing used immunoSEQ multiplex PCR; TCRdb keeps in-frame clones, though not all of them. Of about 50,000 clones in the sample, 65% to 85% were seen once. The sample comprised PBMCs. The receptors derive from a boy aged 5-17 years in good health and CMV-seropositive.

V is TRBV9 and J is TRBJ1-1; TRBD1 matches at 8 bases. The CDR3 spans 14 residues. Per the germline V gene, CDR1 is SGDLS and CDR2 is YYNGEE. V was pared by 2 bases and J by 7 bases, with 7 bases of the junction left unmatched. The CDR3: CASSVITGGVEAFF. The DNA of the CDR3 is TGTGCCAGCAGCGTCATTACAGGGGGAGTTGAAGCTTTCTTT.

This sequence joins TRBV19 and TRBJ2-7; 11 positions match TRBD1. CDR1 and CDR2 from the germline V gene are LNHDA and SQIVND (reference sequence). V shed 3 bases and J 4 bases; nucleotides not matched to a gene: 5. CDR3 length: 15 amino acids. In DNA, the CDR3 is TGTGCCAGTAGTATCCCCGGACAGGGGGCGTACGAGCAGTACTTC. Protein: CASSIPGQGAYEQYF.

This clone was counted only a few times. The chain joins TRBV7-3 to TRBJ2-3; D perhaps matches TRBD2 (5 bases). CDR1 and CDR2 from the germline V gene are SGHTA and FQGTGA. V shed 0 bases and J shed 6 bases, with 10 bases lying between them. This CDR3 contains 14 residues. The CDR3 coding sequence is TGTGCCAGCAGCTTAACGCGCTCGGGGGATACGCAGTATTTT. Its protein product is CASSLTRSGDTQYF.

In regard to this clone: Other DNA sequences in this specimen translate into the identical CDR3. The CDR3 is CASSFGDTEAFF. CDR3 DNA sequence: TGTGCCAGCAGCTTCGGGGACACTGAAGCTTTCTTT. This chain joins TRBV7-9 and TRBJ1-1; D unresolved. V was cut by 3 bases and J by 3 bases, with 5 bases left in between. This CDR3 has 12 amino acids. Germline V gene lookup returns CDR1 SEHNR and CDR2 FQNEAQ (reference sequence).

The V gene is TRBV6-1, the J gene TRBJ2-1; D is undetermined. Germline CDR1 is MNHNS and CDR2 is SASEGT. The CDR3 consists of 12 residues. The V and J ends lost 2 bases and 6 bases respectively, with 5 bases between them. The CDR3 DNA is TGTGCCAGCAGTGAATACGGCAATGAGCAGTTCTTC. It codes for CASSEYGNEQFF.

This clone came up once. The chain joins TRBV27 to TRBJ2-3, with TRBD2 matching 9 bases. In germline, CDR1 is MNHEY, CDR2 SMNVEV (reference sequence). The V and J ends lost 3 bases and 1 base, in that order; junction bases with no gene match: 2. This CDR3 spans 15 amino acids. The CDR3 spells CASSFIAGGTDTQYF. The DNA for the CDR3 is TGTGCCAGCAGTTTTATAGCGGGGGGCACAGATACGCAGTATTTT.

DNA of the CDR3: TGTGCCAGCAGCTTGACAGGTAGCAATCAGCCCCAGCATTTT. Translating gives CASSLTGSNQPQHF. V is TRBV11-2 and J is TRBJ1-5; perhaps TRBD1 as D (6 bases). Germline V gene lookup returns CDR1 SGHAT and CDR2 FQNNGV. V gave up 3 bases and J gave up 0 bases, with 6 bases separating them. This CDR3 has 14 amino acids. The full variable domain, rest sourced from reference TRBV11-2 and TRBJ1-5, is EAGVAQSPRYKIIEKRQSVAFWCNPISGHATLYWYQQILGQGPKLLIQFQNNGVVDDSQLPKDRFSAERLKGVDSTLKIQPAKLEDSAVYLCASSLTGSNQPQHFGDGTRLSIL.

The chain links TRBV11-2 to TRBJ2-7; 7 bases are shared with TRBD1. CDR1 and CDR2 from the germline V gene are SGHAT and FQNNGV. V trimming: 5 bases; J trimming: 2 bases; junction bases outside the gene matches: 6. There are 14 residues in the CDR3. The CDR3 loop is CASSRQGLTYEQYF. The CDR3 DNA sequence: TGTGCCAGCAGCCGACAGGGATTAACCTACGAGCAGTACTTC.

This clone occurred a few times. CDR3 region: CASSEALRGRSTEAFF. CDR3 bases: TGTGCCAGCAGTGAAGCGCTTAGGGGGCGTTCCACTGAAGCTTTCTTT. The V gene is TRBV2, the J gene TRBJ1-1, with TRBD1 identical over 7 bases. Germline V lookup: CDR1 SNHLY, CDR2 FYNNEI. V lost 0 bases to trimming and J lost 4 bases; unmatched junction nucleotides: 8. CDR3 length equals 16 residues. Full variable domain (rest looked up from reference TRBV2 and TRBJ1-1): EPEVTQTPSHQVTQMGQEVILRCVPISNHLYFYWYRQILGQKVEFLVSFYNNEISEKSEIFDDQFSVERPDGSNFTLKIRSTKLEDSAMYFCASSEALRGRSTEAFFGQGTRLTVV.

V usage is TRBV6-5 and J usage is TRBJ1-1; tentatively, D is TRBD1 (5 bases). The germline CDR1 and CDR2 sequences are MNHEY and SVGAGI. The CDR3 runs to 15 residues. V was shortened by 6 bases and J by 1 base, with 15 bases between the two germline ends. In DNA form, the CDR3 reads TGTGCCAGCAGGCCAGGTACAAGGGGGAACACTGAAGCTTTCTTT. Its protein product is CASRPGTRGNTEAFF.

The sample holds one count of this clone. The chain uses TRBV6-1 and TRBJ1-5; D gene ambiguous. CDR1 is MNHNS, CDR2 SASEGT, per germline. CDR3 length: 15 amino acids. Trimming removed 1 base from V and 7 bases from J, with 14 bases in between. The CDR3 loop reads CASSEVGMGEQPQHF. The CDR3 DNA reads TGTGCCAGCAGTGAAGTAGGCATGGGAGAACAGCCCCAGCATTTT.

The V and J genes are TRBV7-9 and TRBJ2-5, with TRBD2 as a possible D gene (6 bases). The DNA end lines up better with TRBJ2-7; the J call may be wrong. Per the germline V gene, CDR1 is SEHNR and CDR2 is FQNEAQ (reference sequence). The CDR3 spans 15 residues. Here the CDR3 reads CASSPPVGRGDEQYF. DNA of the CDR3: TGTGCCAGCAGCCCCCCGGTGGGGCGGGGTGACGAGCAGTACTTC.

The chain uses TRBV10-3 and TRBJ2-5; 11 nucleotides line up with TRBD1. The CDR3 contains 15 residues. Germline lookup yields CDR1 ENHRY and CDR2 SYGVKD. J gave up 6 bases and V 4 bases, and 7 bases lay outside the gene matches. This chain's CDR3 is CAISVSGTGGKTQYF. CDR3 sequence (DNA): TGTGCCATCAGTGTCTCCGGGACAGGGGGGAAGACCCAGTACTTC.

This chain links TRBV2 with TRBJ2-6; 11 bases align to TRBD1. V shed 8 bases, J shed 3 bases, and the junction held 12 bases outside the gene matches. CDR3 length equals 18 residues. CDR1 and CDR2 (germline): SNHLY, FYNNEI. Written as DNA, the CDR3 is TGTGCCAGCCTGGGCAGGGACAGGGGGGGAAGTGGGGCCAACGTCCTGACTTTC. Translating gives CASLGRDRGGSGANVLTF.

The sample holds a few counts of this clone. The V and J genes are TRBV7-9 and TRBJ2-6, with D unclear. The CDR3 sequence is 15 residues long. Germline values: CDR1 SEHNR, CDR2 FQNEAQ (reference sequence). V gave up 4 bases and J gave up 0 bases, with 7 bases separating them. As DNA, the CDR3 is TGTGCCAGCAGCTCCGCCGGCTCTGGGGCCAACGTCCTGACTTTC. This encodes CASSSAGSGANVLTF.

The V gene is TRBV7-9, the J gene TRBJ1-3, with D hard to call. This CDR3 is built from 15 residues. Looked up from germline, CDR1 is SEHNR and CDR2 is FQNEAQ (reference sequence). V was cut by 5 bases and J by 4 bases, with 15 bases left in between. CDR3 nucleotide sequence: TGTGCCAGCAGCGTAGTCTTACAGTACGGAAACACCATATATTTT. It specifies CASSVVLQYGNTIYF.

The rearrangement links TRBV19 to TRBJ2-3, with TRBD1 as a possible D gene (5 bases). Trimming stripped 7 bases from V and 2 bases from J, with 10 bases between. Germline V CDR1 and CDR2: LNHDA, SQIVND (reference sequence). This CDR3 contains 13 residues. CDR3 protein: CASTDRFTDTQYF. The CDR3 DNA follows: TGTGCCAGTACCGACAGATTCACAGATACGCAGTATTTT.